This T cell receptor (beta chain) was identified in a study of T-cell memory formation after mild COVID-19. Across the study: TCR clusters largely stayed donor specific.

This clonotype was seen a few times. Its antigen is undetermined. The CDR3 is 16 residues long. The V gene end was trimmed by 6 bases and the J gene end by 1 base; junction bases not matched to a gene: 3. The germline CDR1 and CDR2 sequences are MNHEY and SMNVEV (reference sequence). Study-level points and caveats: Cross-reactive memory appears to have joined, as suggested by some responding clones showing up in pre-infection memory. The authors left the SARS-CoV-2 specificity of second-wave clones peaking on day 37 unconfirmed. Clones contracting day 15 to 85 were balanced CD4/CD8; later expanders leaned CD4+.

TCRdb passed the 5' RACE reads through MiXCR, listing each CDR3 protein once. The data contain 550,000 to 600,000 distinct CDR3 sequences, 17% of them singletons. Material: PBMCs or a T cell subset sorted from them (not recorded which). V is TRBV27 and J is TRBJ2-2; the match to TRBD2 covers 12 bases. This receptor was obtained from an adult woman who had mild COVID-19 (a few samples of this study predate the infection). Cell type and time point are not known. The CDR3 DNA follows: TGTGCCAGCAGACCGGGACTAGCGGGGAACACCGGGGAGCTGTTTTTT. Translating it yields CASRPGLAGNTGELFF.